The clone carrying this TCR beta chain was observed once. The sample originates from a study of blood T cell repertoires in COVID-19. The table came from immunoSEQ multiplex PCR; TCRdb's copy has only in-frame clones and leaves some out. The sample carries 250,000 to 350,000 clones, roughly 90% recorded once. Assignment of participants to cohorts was predicated upon participant-reported clinical history. Those designated as exposed participants met a COVID-19 case within 2 weeks before study entry. The source is a woman aged 45 to 65 who had been exposed to COVID-19. The sample taken for sequencing was PBMCs or T cells enriched from blood (not recorded which).

The CDR3 region has the DNA TGTGCCAGCAGCTTGGCACAGGGGGTCGGTGAAAAACTGTTTTTT. Translating it yields CASSLAQGVGEKLFF. This chain connects TRBV5-5 to TRBJ1-4, with TRBD1 identical over 8 bases. CDR1 is SGHKS, CDR2 YYEKEE, per germline (reference sequence). Losses at the gene ends were 0 bases for V and 7 bases for J; bases not matched to a gene: 5. The CDR3 sequence is 15 residues long.